The clone carrying this T cell receptor (beta chain) rates as medium-sized. The data belong to a study of immune reconstitution after stem cell transplant in scleroderma. Using its own MiXCR run on the RT-PCR reads, TCRdb lists one record per CDR3 protein. The sample has about 2,200 distinct CDR3 sequences; about 7.2% are singletons. Sampling was carried out before or after autologous hematopoietic stem cell transplantation (not recorded which). The receptor's source is a male donor with systemic sclerosis.

CDR3 in DNA: TGCAGTTCCAAGGGATCCGGGGAGACCCAGTACTTC. Its protein is CSSKGSGETQYF. The V call is TRBV20-1, the J call TRBJ2-5; the D is unclear. V was cut by 8 bases and J by 5 bases, with 15 bases left in between. Germline assignment: CDR1 DFQATT and CDR2 SNEGSKA (reference sequence). This CDR3 has 12 residues.